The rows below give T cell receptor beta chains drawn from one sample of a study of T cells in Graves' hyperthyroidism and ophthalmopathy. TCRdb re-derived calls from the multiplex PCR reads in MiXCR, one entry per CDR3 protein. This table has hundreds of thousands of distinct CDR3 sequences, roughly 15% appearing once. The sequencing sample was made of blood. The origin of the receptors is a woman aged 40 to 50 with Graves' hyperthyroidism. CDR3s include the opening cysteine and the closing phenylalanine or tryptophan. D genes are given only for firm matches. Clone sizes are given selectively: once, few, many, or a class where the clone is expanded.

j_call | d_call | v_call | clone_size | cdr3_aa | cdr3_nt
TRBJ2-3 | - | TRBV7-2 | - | CASSLATGTRDTQYF | TGTGCCAGCAGCCTAGCGACGGGAACCAGGGATACGCAGTATTTT
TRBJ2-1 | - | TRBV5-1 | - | CASFGGNYNEQFF | TGCGCCAGCTTTGGGGGCAATTACAATGAGCAGTTCTTC
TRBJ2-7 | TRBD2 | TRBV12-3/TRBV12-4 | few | CASSSGLAGEYEQYF | TGTGCCAGCAGTTCCGGACTAGCGGGAGAGTACGAGCAGTACTTC
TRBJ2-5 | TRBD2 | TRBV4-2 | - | CAGSQDLRLAGEETQYF | TGTGCCGGCAGCCAAGATCTTCGCCTAGCGGGAGAGGAGACCCAGTACTTC
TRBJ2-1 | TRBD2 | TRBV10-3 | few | CAIGWASGDEQFF | TGTGCCATCGGGTGGGCTAGCGGGGATGAGCAGTTCTTC
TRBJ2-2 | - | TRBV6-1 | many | CASSEASVLTGELFF | TGTGCCAGCAGTGAAGCTTCGGTTCTTACCGGGGAGCTGTTTTTT
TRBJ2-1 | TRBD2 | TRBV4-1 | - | CASSLLSGRFSYNEQFF | TGCGCCAGCAGCCTTCTTAGCGGGAGATTCTCCTACAATGAGCAGTTCTTC
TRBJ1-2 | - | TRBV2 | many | CASRDNAYGYTF | TGTGCCAGCAGGGATAATGCCTATGGCTACACCTTC
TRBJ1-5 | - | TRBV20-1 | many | CSARAMGDQPQHF | TGCAGTGCTAGAGCTATGGGGGATCAGCCCCAGCATTTT
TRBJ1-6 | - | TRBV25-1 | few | CASRREGVNNSPLHF | TGTGCCAGCCGCCGGGAGGGAGTAAATAATTCACCCCTCCACTTT
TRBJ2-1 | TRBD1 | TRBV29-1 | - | CSVEGTGIQVGGEQFF | TGCAGCGTTGAAGGGACAGGGATACAAGTAGGAGGTGAGCAGTTCTTC
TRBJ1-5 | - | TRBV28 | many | CASSLFRGHQPQHF | TGTGCCAGCAGTTTATTTAGGGGTCATCAGCCCCAGCATTTT
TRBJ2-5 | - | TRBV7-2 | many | CASSLWGQETQYF | TGTGCCAGCAGCTTATGGGGCCAAGAGACCCAGTACTTC
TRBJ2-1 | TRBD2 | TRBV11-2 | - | CASSPGLAGGINEQFF | TGTGCCAGCAGCCCGGGACTAGCGGGAGGTATAAATGAGCAGTTCTTC
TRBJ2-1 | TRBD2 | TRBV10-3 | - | CAISEPGTSGVNEQFF | TGTGCCATCAGTGAACCCGGGACTAGCGGGGTCAATGAGCAGTTCTTC
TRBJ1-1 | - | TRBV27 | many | CASSISGRNTEAFF | TGTGCCAGCAGTATTAGTGGGAGAAACACTGAAGCTTTCTTT
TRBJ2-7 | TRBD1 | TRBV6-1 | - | CASARDRTNSYEQYF | TGTGCCAGCGCTAGGGACAGAACGAACTCCTACGAGCAGTACTTC
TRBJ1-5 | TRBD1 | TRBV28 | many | CASSLSGGRNQPQHF | TGTGCCAGCAGTTTGTCAGGGGGCAGGAATCAGCCCCAGCATTTT
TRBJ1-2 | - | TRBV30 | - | CAGTPGGSQGYTF | TGTGCCGGGACCCCGGGGGGCTCACAGGGCTACACCTTC
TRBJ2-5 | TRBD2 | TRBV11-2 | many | CASSTTSGGETQYF | TGTGCCAGCAGCACAACTAGCGGGGGGGAGACCCAGTACTTC
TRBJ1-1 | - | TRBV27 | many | CASSLGGGLAEAFF | TGTGCCAGCAGTTTGGGGGGAGGCTTGGCTGAAGCTTTCTTT
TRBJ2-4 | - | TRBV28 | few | CASSLFRGSLIQYF | TGTGCCAGCAGTTTATTTAGGGGGTCTCTCATTCAGTACTTC
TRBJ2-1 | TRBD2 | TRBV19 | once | CASSVSWTSRDEQFF | TGTGCCAGTAGTGTCTCCTGGACTAGCCGCGATGAGCAGTTCTTC
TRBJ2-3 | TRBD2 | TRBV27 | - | CASSKIRLAGATDTQYF | TGTGCCAGCAGCAAAATCCGACTAGCGGGAGCCACAGATACGCAGTATTTT
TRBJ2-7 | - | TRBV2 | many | CASSFGSYEQYF | TGTGCCAGCAGTTTTGGCTCCTACGAGCAGTACTTC
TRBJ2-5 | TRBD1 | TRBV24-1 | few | CATSLGTAQETQYF | TGTGCCACCAGTCTCGGGACAGCCCAAGAGACCCAGTACTTC
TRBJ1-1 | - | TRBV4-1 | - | CASSQGVAGYTEAFF | TGCGCCAGCAGCCAAGGTGTTGCAGGCTACACTGAAGCTTTCTTT